Listed here are 8 T cell receptor beta chains from one sample, sequenced in a study of cytomegalovirus exposure and HLA in healthy donors. Using immunoSEQ multiplex PCR, the repertoire was profiled, and TCRdb retains in-frame clones only, with some absent. Of about 200,000 clones in the sample, roughly 81% were seen once. The specimen sequenced was PBMCs. Receptor source: a woman in her 30s in good health and CMV-seronegative.

V and J are TRBV7-2 and TRBJ2-1; unclear D gene. The CDR3 totals 12 residues. Germline values: CDR1 SGHTA, CDR2 FQGNSA. V lost 5 bases and J 7 bases, leaving 9 bases between the germline ends. In DNA form, the CDR3 reads TGTGCCAGCAGCCCCTTTAGAAATGAGCAGTTCTTC. This gives the protein CASSPFRNEQFF.

As regards this clone: A read error may produce the germline difference seen at one junction end. V is TRBV7-2 and J is TRBJ2-7; D is unresolved. This CDR3 is built from 13 residues. Germline V gives CDR1 SGHTA, CDR2 FQGNSA. The CDR3 nucleotides are TGTGCCAGCCGCTTTCCCAGCTCCTACGAGCAGTACTTC. This translates into CASRFPSSYEQYF. The variable domain in full, completed from reference TRBV7-2 and TRBJ2-7, reads GAGVSQSPSNKVTEKGKDVELRCDPISGHTALYWYRQSLGQGLEFLIYFQGNSAPDKSGLPSDRFSAERTGGSVSTLTIQRTQQEDSAVYLCASRFPSSYEQYFGPGTRLTVT.

This chain links TRBV28 with TRBJ2-7; 8 bases are a match to TRBD2. CDR3 length: 15 amino acids. The V and J ends lost 3 bases and 0 bases, in that order; junction bases with no gene match: 4. The germline gives CDR1 MDHEN, CDR2 SYDVKM. The CDR3 is CASSLGAGGSYEQYF. DNA of the CDR3: TGTGCCAGCAGTTTGGGGGCGGGGGGCTCCTACGAGCAGTACTTC.

The V call is TRBV5-1, the J call TRBJ2-7, with 9 bases aligning to TRBD1. With 2 bases clipped from V and 5 bases from J, the junction kept 8 bases outside the gene matches. Looked up from germline, CDR1 is SGHRS and CDR2 is YFSETQ. The CDR3 sequence is 15 residues long. This chain's CDR3 is CASSFLGDRVHEQYF. As DNA, the CDR3 is TGCGCCAGCAGCTTCCTGGGGGACAGGGTCCACGAGCAGTACTTC.

The sample holds one count of this clone. The chain employs TRBV6-1 and TRBJ2-7, with 7 bases matching TRBD1. V was clipped by 4 bases and J by 0 bases; unmatched bases: 6. Germline-derived CDR1 and CDR2 are MNHNS and SASEGT. The CDR3 runs 15 residues. This chain's CDR3 is CASSARTGGSYEQYF. The CDR3 DNA reads as TGTGCCAGCAGTGCCCGGACAGGCGGCTCCTACGAGCAGTACTTC.

This chain connects TRBV27 to TRBJ2-7; 8 bases align to TRBD2. Unmatched junction bases numbered 10, after V lost 2 bases and J lost 7 bases. Germline V gene sequence: CDR1 MNHEY, CDR2 SMNVEV (reference sequence). This CDR3 is built from 15 residues. The CDR3 loop is CASSLGGSGSGEQYF. CDR3 in DNA: TGTGCCAGCAGTTTAGGGGGCAGCGGGAGCGGAGAGCAGTACTTC.

V is TRBV6-1 and J is TRBJ2-7; 9 positions match TRBD1. The germline V gene encodes CDR1 MNHNS and CDR2 SASEGT. This CDR3 is built from 14 residues. With V trimmed by 7 bases and J by 4 bases, 8 bases remained unmatched. The CDR3 protein is CASMRGQGSYEQYF. CDR3 bases: TGTGCCAGCATGCGGGGACAGGGCAGTTACGAGCAGTACTTC.

The V gene is TRBV5-1, the J gene TRBJ1-2; TRBD1 matches 11 bases. The CDR3 covers 15 residues. Germline V gene sequence: CDR1 SGHRS, CDR2 YFSETQ. V dropped 7 bases and J dropped 2; count of bases not matched to a gene: 7. Here the CDR3 DNA reads TGCGCCAGCTCCGGGACAGGGGGTGGGAACTATGGCTACACCTTC. It specifies CASSGTGGGNYGYTF.